This T cell receptor (beta chain) emerged from a study of T cells after posttransplantation cyclophosphamide. The study, taken as a whole, reports: Later blood repertoires were often dominated by clones from the donor CD8+ memory compartment.

TCRdb keeps only in-frame clones here, not all; method: immunoSEQ multiplex PCR. There are 38,000 or so clones in the sample, none observed a single time. This clone was found many times. Its antigen remains unknown. On the day of bone marrow donation, the related graft donor provided peripheral blood. The germline V gene has CDR1 SEHNR and CDR2 FQNEAQ (reference sequence). Trimming cost V 5 bases and J 8 bases; bases outside gene matches: 9. The CDR3 sequence is 14 residues long. Sample: PBMCs. This TCR came from a man in his forties or fifties in good health, CMV-negative, and a related stem cell transplant donor. The rearrangement uses TRBV7-9 and TRBJ1-2; 9 nucleotides line up with TRBD1. Here the CDR3 reads CASSAGRTGDGYTF. The CDR3 DNA reads as TGTGCCAGCAGCGCCGGAAGGACAGGGGACGGCTACACCTTC.